This T cell receptor (beta chain) originates from a study of blood T cell repertoires in COVID-19 (dated by TCRdb to about 2020). At the level of the whole study: Samples from collaborators originated in the United States, Italy and Spain and spanned both the acute and convalescent phases of COVID-19. Nearly every sample came with metadata listing a de-identified subject ID, COVID-19 status, age in years and sex. The samples were drawn from the first 160 participants of the ongoing ImmuneRACE study and from 1,200 or so subjects provided by 6 global collaborators. HLA class I and class II types, where available, came from metadata supplied by the sample provider rather than from assay-based typing. The material from the prospective study consisted of cDNA or gDNA derived from T cells, B-cell-depleted T cells, or PBMCs. Deeply sampled blood TCRbeta repertoires from subjects exposed to, actively infected with, or recovered from COVID-19 were included in the dataset. The repertoires were made available in a free public database intended to serve as a resource for research on the immune response to SARS-CoV-2.

General study outcomes and caveats: Clinical and demographic metadata were provided uncurated, with the amount varying by source and participant.

CDR1 and CDR2, per the germline V gene, are SGHDT and YYEEEE. The germline V end is reduced by 6 bases and the J end by 5 bases; junction bases left unmatched: 12. The CDR3 has 15 amino acids, counting the end cysteine and phenylalanine. This entry keeps only the CDR3 DNA: 45 bases, framed from base 1. Collaborating institutions collected whole blood in K2EDTA tubes following their own protocols. For TCRbeta analysis, collaborators shipped samples as frozen whole blood, isolated PBMCs, or DNA extracted from either of those sample types. TCRbeta CDR3 regions were amplified from genomic DNA by means of the immunoSEQ Assay, a bias-controlled multiplex PCR. The study's own analysis went as follows. Nucleated cell counts per sample were estimated from amplification of reference gene primers within the assay. To quantify the absolute abundance of each unique TCRbeta CDR3 rearrangement, sequence reads were collapsed and filtered. For each sample, productive Simpson clonality was calculated as the square root of Simpson's diversity index over productive rearrangements. TCRdb mirrors the immuneACCESS table, restricted to in-frame sequences. Some clones are absent from its copies; in checked studies, under half trace to an unresolved V gene, and the reason for the others is unknown. V and J calls and clone size are given by that table; D and trimming were obtained from the DNA. The sample table holds about 110,000 clones, of which roughly 84% were seen once. The ten largest clones represent 0.8% to 1% of the sample.

Turning to this clone: Its antigen is still unknown. The sample holds no much larger clone one base away, and base qualities are not on file.

This TCR came from a woman aged 70-85 years with acute or convalescent COVID-19. Recombination joined TRBV5-6 with TRBJ2-5; 8 bases in between match TRBD1. Sequenced: peripheral blood. The CDR3: CASTPGQGAGETQYF. The nucleotide sequence reads TGTGCCAGCACCCCTGGGCAGGGGGCTGGGGAGACCCAGTACTTC.